This T cell receptor beta chain was captured by sequencing in a study of response to subunit inactivated influenza vaccine. TCRdb analysed the RT-PCR reads with MiXCR anew, one entry per CDR3 protein. The sample contains 550,000 to 800,000 distinct CDR3 sequences, 11% to 15% of which appear only once. Trimming cost V 5 bases and J 1 base, with 6 bases left between them. Looked up from germline, CDR1 is DFQATT and CDR2 is SNEGSKA (reference sequence). The CDR3 has 12 residues. Overall study results and limits: New T cells are recruited in small numbers by each seasonal influenza vaccination, according to the authors' suggestion.

This clonotype has just a few counts. Its antigen is not identified. Sample: PBMCs from blood, taken less than 15 days before vaccination. The origin of this receptor is a man aged 45-65 years who received an inactivated influenza vaccine. The J gene is TRBJ1-3, the V gene TRBV20-1; D is unclear. DNA for the CDR3: TGCAGTGCTTCCAGGTCTGGAAACACCATATATTTT. Protein product: CSASRSGNTIYF.